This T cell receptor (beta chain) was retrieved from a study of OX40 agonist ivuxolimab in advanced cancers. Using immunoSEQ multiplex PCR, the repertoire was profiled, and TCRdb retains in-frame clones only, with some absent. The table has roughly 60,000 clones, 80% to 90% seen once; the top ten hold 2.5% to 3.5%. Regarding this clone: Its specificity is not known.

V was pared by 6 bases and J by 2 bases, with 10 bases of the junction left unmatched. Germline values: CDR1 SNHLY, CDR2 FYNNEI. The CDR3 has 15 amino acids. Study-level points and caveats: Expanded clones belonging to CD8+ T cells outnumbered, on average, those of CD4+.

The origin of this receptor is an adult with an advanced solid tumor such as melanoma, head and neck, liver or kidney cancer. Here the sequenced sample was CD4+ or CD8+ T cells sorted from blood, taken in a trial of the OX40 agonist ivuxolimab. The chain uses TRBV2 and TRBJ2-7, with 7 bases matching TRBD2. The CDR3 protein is CASRLKSGTTYEQYF. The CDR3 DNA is TGTGCCAGCAGGCTGAAAAGCGGGACTACCTACGAGCAGTACTTC.